This T cell receptor beta chain was found in a study of cytomegalovirus exposure and HLA in healthy donors. Overall study results and limits: Using the classifier, cytomegalovirus status was reportedly diagnosed with high specificity and sensitivity. Overall, about 160 TCR beta chains were annotated as cytomegalovirus-associated.

Note on this clone: The target antigen is unknown.

This CDR3 is 13 amino acids long. CDR1 is SGHVS and CDR2 is FQNEAQ in the germline V gene. The J segment lost 5 bases and the V segment lost 9 bases, leaving 3 bases of the junction unmatched. This table comes from immunoSEQ multiplex PCR, and its TCRdb copy is limited to in-frame clones, with some not included. Among about 250,000 clones listed, around nine tenths were seen once. This clonotype was sampled from a man in his late teens or twenties in good health and CMV-seronegative. The chain couples TRBV7-8 to TRBJ2-3; TRBD2 matches at 12 bases. Sequencing was done on a sample of PBMCs. The CDR3: CASLLAGGDTQYF. The CDR3 DNA is TGTGCCAGTCTACTAGCGGGGGGAGATACGCAGTATTTT.